Listed here are 9 T cell receptor beta chains from one sample, sequenced in a study of control samples from healthy donors and cancer patients. TCRdb's table, derived via immunoSEQ multiplex PCR, lists solely in-frame clones and lacks some. Among about 160,000 clones listed, roughly 94% were seen once. The sequencing input was blood. These receptor sequences come from a woman aged 40 to 50 in good health.

This sequence joins TRBV6-5 and TRBJ1-2, with TRBD1 as a possible D gene (5 bases). CDR3 length equals 16 residues. The V end was cut by 0 bases, the J end by 5 bases, with 16 bases between. The germline CDR1 and CDR2 sequences are MNHEY and SVGAGI. CDR3: CASSYSTPDRPYGYTF. The DNA for the CDR3 is TGTGCCAGCAGTTACTCGACCCCTGACAGACCGTATGGCTACACCTTC.

This clone was observed a single time. The chain couples TRBV24-1 to TRBJ2-3; TRBD2 matches at 10 bases. Germline V gives CDR1 KGHDR, CDR2 SFDVKD. V gave up 3 bases and J gave up 4 bases; unmatched junction bases: 6. The CDR3 loop spans 16 amino acids. CDR3 amino acids: CATSDTGTSAADTQYF. CDR3 nucleotides: TGTGCCACCAGTGATACCGGGACTAGCGCTGCAGATACGCAGTATTTT.

This sequence joins TRBV9 and TRBJ2-2; D might be TRBD1 or TRBD2, each matching 6 bases. Trimming took off 0 bases at V and 3 bases at J, with 12 bases between the two ends. Germline CDR1 and CDR2: SGDLS and YYNGEE. The CDR3 is 16 residues long. The CDR3 bases are TGTGCCAGCAGCGTAGTGGGGGGCCGGGACACCGGGGAGCTGTTTTTT. This codes for CASSVVGGRDTGELFF.

The chain joins TRBV6-5 to TRBJ2-7; D not resolved. The germline V and J ends were trimmed by 6 bases and 0 bases, with 15 bases remaining between them. The germline gives CDR1 MNHEY, CDR2 SVGAGI. The CDR3 covers 15 residues. The CDR3 here is CASRPDNLFSYEQYF. The CDR3 nucleotides are TGTGCCAGCAGGCCCGATAATTTGTTCTCCTACGAGCAGTACTTC.

V is TRBV30 and J is TRBJ1-2; TRBD1 agrees at 7 bases. Germline V gives CDR1 GTSNPN, CDR2 SVGIG (reference sequence). This CDR3 has 13 residues. After removal of 3 bases from V and 13 bases from J, the junction contained 14 bases not matched to a gene. CDR3: CAWSGGARGSSTF. In DNA, the CDR3 is TGTGCCTGGAGCGGGGGTGCCAGGGGGAGTAGCACCTTC.

The chain has TRBV9 and TRBJ1-6; D remains unclear. The CDR3 loop spans 13 amino acids. Per germline, CDR1 SGDLS and CDR2 YYNGEE. Trimming stripped 7 bases from V and 11 bases from J, with 16 bases between. For the CDR3, the DNA is TGTGCCAGCGCAGCGAGTGGAGGTCCACCCCTCCACTTT. This encodes CASAASGGPPLHF.

The chain links TRBV6-1 to TRBJ1-1; maybe TRBD1 (6 bases). The CDR3 is 12 residues long. Germline V gene sequence: CDR1 MNHNS, CDR2 SASEGT. The ends were cut back, 9 bases at V and 11 bases at J, with 19 bases in the middle. For the CDR3, the DNA is TGTGCCAGTACCGGGACATCTGGCATGGCTTTCTTT. Its translation is CASTGTSGMAFF.

V and J are TRBV30 and TRBJ1-2; 7 bases are shared with TRBD1. The germline CDR1 and CDR2 sequences are GTSNPN and SVGIG (reference sequence). The J segment lost 5 bases and the V segment lost 7 bases, leaving 10 bases of the junction unmatched. CDR3 length: 13 amino acids. The CDR3 DNA reads as TGTGCCTCGACAGGGACAGCCTATTATGGCTACACCTTC. Translating gives CASTGTAYYGYTF. Using reference TRBV30 and TRBJ1-2 for the parts outside the CDR3, the full variable domain is SQTIHQWPATLVQPVGSPLSLECTVEGTSNPNLYWYRQAAGRGLQLLFYSVGIGQISSEVPQNLSASRPQDRQFILSSKKLLLSDSGFYLCASTGTAYYGYTFGSGTRLTVV.

This clone is a singleton in its sample. CDR3 amino acids: CASSRGALAREETQYF. CDR3 sequence (DNA): TGTGCCAGCAGCCGGGGCGCACTAGCCAGGGAAGAGACCCAGTACTTC. The chain has TRBV9 and TRBJ2-5, with a tentative D call TRBD2 (6 bases). This CDR3 contains 16 residues. Trimming cost V 4 bases and J 3 bases, with 19 bases left between them. Germline-derived CDR1 and CDR2 are SGDLS and YYNGEE. Supplemented by reference TRBV9 and TRBJ2-5, the full variable domain reads DSGVTQTPKHLITATGQRVTLRCSPRSGDLSVYWYQQSLDQGLQFLIQYYNGEERAKGNILERFSAQQFPDLHSELNLSSLELGDSALYFCASSRGALAREETQYFGPGTRLLVL.